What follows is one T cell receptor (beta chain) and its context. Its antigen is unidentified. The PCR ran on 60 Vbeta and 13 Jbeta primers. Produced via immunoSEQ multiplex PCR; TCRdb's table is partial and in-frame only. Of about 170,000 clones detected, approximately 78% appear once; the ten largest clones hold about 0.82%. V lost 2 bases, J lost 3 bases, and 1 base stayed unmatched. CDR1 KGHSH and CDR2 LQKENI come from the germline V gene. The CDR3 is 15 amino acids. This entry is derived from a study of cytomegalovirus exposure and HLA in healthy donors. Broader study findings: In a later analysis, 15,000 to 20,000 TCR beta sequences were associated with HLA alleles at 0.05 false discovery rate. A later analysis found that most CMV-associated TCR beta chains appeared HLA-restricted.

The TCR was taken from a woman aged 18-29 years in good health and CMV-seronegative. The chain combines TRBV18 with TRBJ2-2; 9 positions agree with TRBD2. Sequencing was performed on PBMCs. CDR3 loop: CASSPRLADTGELFF. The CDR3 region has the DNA TGTGCCAGCTCACCAAGACTAGCGGACACCGGGGAGCTGTTTTTT.